Each of the 29 T cell receptor beta chains below was sequenced from the same sample in a study of blood T cell repertoires in COVID-19. Only in-frame clones appear in the TCRdb table, and some are missing; sequencing was by immunoSEQ multiplex PCR. Found here are some 150,000 clones, 85% of them singletons; the top ten hold roughly 1%. Specimen: peripheral blood. Receptors originate from a man aged 40-55 years with acute or convalescent COVID-19.

The CDR3 DNA reads as TGTGCCAGCAGTTACTCGACCCGGACAGGACGGTCCCATATCTATGGCTACACCTTC. Amino acid sequence: CASSYSTRTGRSHIYGYTF. The rearrangement joins TRBV6-2 or TRBV6-3 to TRBJ1-2, with TRBD1 identical over 7 bases. Germline CDR1 is MNHEY and CDR2 is SVGEGT. V lost 0 bases, J lost 4 bases, and 17 bases stayed unmatched. The CDR3 consists of 19 residues.

The gene calls are TRBV5-1 and TRBJ1-1; 8 nucleotides agree with TRBD1. CDR1 is SGHRS, CDR2 YFSETQ, per germline. The ends lost 4 bases at V and 3 bases at J; junction bases unmatched: 5. This CDR3 contains 14 residues. The chain's CDR3 is CASSRLTGDTEAFF. The CDR3 DNA is TGCGCCAGCAGCCGATTGACAGGGGACACTGAAGCTTTCTTT.

This clone was observed a handful of times. The genes are TRBV2 and TRBJ1-1; no definite D call. Deletions cut 4 bases from V and 2 bases from J, with 8 bases between. Per germline, CDR1 SNHLY and CDR2 FYNNEI. This CDR3 has 13 residues. CDR3 DNA: TGTGCCAGCAGTGTGAGGGATAACACTGAAGCTTTCTTT. Translation: CASSVRDNTEAFF.

V and J are TRBV5-1 and TRBJ2-5, with D possibly being TRBD1 (6 bases). This CDR3 region has 13 residues. The germline CDR1 and CDR2 sequences are SGHRS and YFSETQ. The germline V and J ends were trimmed by 4 bases and 5 bases, with 12 bases remaining between them. The CDR3 region has the DNA TGCGCCAGCAGCGTAAAGGGGGACGAGACCCAGTACTTC. The encoded protein is CASSVKGDETQYF.

The chain carries TRBV18 and TRBJ1-1; unclear D gene. Germline loops: CDR1 KGHSH, CDR2 LQKENI. CDR3 size: 14 residues. Trimming shortened V by 3 bases and J by 3 bases, and 11 bases separated the two germline ends. This CDR3 is CASSPPTLDTEAFF. CDR3 nucleotide sequence: TGTGCCAGCTCACCTCCGACATTGGACACTGAAGCTTTCTTT.

The chain uses TRBV18 and TRBJ1-5; TRBD1 is a possible D gene (5 bases). Deletions cut 6 bases from V and 0 bases from J, with 6 bases between. CDR3 length equals 13 residues. Germline CDR1 reads KGHSH; CDR2 reads LQKENI. The CDR3 nucleotides read TGTGCCAGCTCCGACAGTAGCAATCAGCCCCAGCATTTT. Protein product: CASSDSSNQPQHF.

This clone was found once. The J gene is TRBJ2-5, the V gene TRBV2; D gene unclear. Germline assignment: CDR1 SNHLY and CDR2 FYNNEI. This CDR3 contains 12 residues. Trimming pared 8 bases from V and 2 bases from J, leaving 9 bases between. The CDR3 is CASRLTQETQYF. The CDR3 region has the DNA TGTGCCAGCCGATTAACACAAGAGACCCAGTACTTC.

CDR3 region: CASHRAGEQYF. In DNA form, the CDR3 reads TGTGCCAGCCACCGAGCAGGCGAGCAGTACTTC. The rearrangement uses TRBV7-9 and TRBJ2-7; no definite D call. This CDR3 comprises 11 residues. Trimming pared 8 bases from V and 6 bases from J, leaving 11 bases between. Germline CDR1 and CDR2: SEHNR and FQNEAQ (reference sequence).

The V and J genes are TRBV9 and TRBJ2-7, with D perhaps matching TRBD2 (6 bases). Germline V CDR1 and CDR2: SGDLS, YYNGEE. V lost 3 bases to trimming and J lost 0 bases, with 10 bases between them. The CDR3 has 14 residues. In DNA form, the CDR3 reads TGTGCCAGCAGCGGGGGGGACTTCTCCTACGAGCAGTACTTC. Its protein product is CASSGGDFSYEQYF.

The chain combines TRBV5-1 with TRBJ1-2, with unresolved D. The germline V gene encodes CDR1 SGHRS and CDR2 YFSETQ. Deletions cut 4 bases from V and 4 bases from J, with 14 bases between. The CDR3 loop spans 14 amino acids. CDR3 sequence reads: CASSINPQAYGYTF. CDR3 nucleotide sequence: TGCGCCAGCAGCATCAACCCCCAGGCCTATGGCTACACCTTC.

The V gene is TRBV29-1, the J gene TRBJ2-1; D gene unclear. Per the germline V gene, CDR1 is SQVTM and CDR2 is ANQGSEA. Trimming pared 6 bases from V and 0 bases from J, leaving 9 bases between. The CDR3 is 13 residues long. In DNA, the CDR3 is TGCAGCGTCAACTCCGGCTCCTACAATGAGCAGTTCTTC. Residues: CSVNSGSYNEQFF.

This chain uses TRBV19 with TRBJ2-7; 12 bases fit TRBD2. J gave up 2 bases and V 5 bases, and 7 bases lay outside the gene matches. Germline CDR1 is LNHDA and CDR2 is SQIVND (reference sequence). The CDR3 has 16 residues. The CDR3: CASSHPRTSGTYEQYF. CDR3 DNA sequence: TGTGCCAGTAGTCACCCTCGGACTAGCGGGACCTACGAGCAGTACTTC. Full variable domain (missing parts from reference TRBV19 and TRBJ2-7): DGGITQSPKYLFRKEGQNVTLSCEQNLNHDAMYWYRQDPGQGLRLIYYSQIVNDFQKGDIAEGYSVSREKKESFPLTVTSAQKNPTAFYLCASSHPRTSGTYEQYFGPGTRLTVT.

The rearrangement joins TRBV6-5 to TRBJ1-1; 8 bases are a match to TRBD1. J gave up 8 bases and V 7 bases, and 15 bases lay outside the gene matches. CDR1 is MNHEY and CDR2 is SVGAGI in the germline V gene. This CDR3 comprises 15 residues. This chain's CDR3 is CASTLPGTGVLEAFF. The CDR3 region has the DNA TGTGCCAGCACTCTCCCGGGGACAGGAGTCCTAGAAGCTTTCTTT.

The CDR3, as DNA: TGTGCCAGCAGCGTAGGAACAGGATCTGGAAACACCATATATTTT. This gives the protein CASSVGTGSGNTIYF. The V and J genes are TRBV9 and TRBJ1-3; TRBD1 is a possible D gene (5 bases). The V and J ends lost 0 bases and 1 base respectively, with 8 bases between them. The CDR3 consists of 15 residues. CDR1 is SGDLS and CDR2 is YYNGEE in the germline V gene.

V gene TRBV29-1 combines with J gene TRBJ1-1; 8 bases are shared with TRBD1. The CDR3 consists of 13 residues. Germline V gene lookup returns CDR1 SQVTM and CDR2 ANQGSEA. The CDR3 DNA is TGCGGCGGAAAAGGGACAGGGAACACTGAAGCTTTCTTT. Protein: CGGKGTGNTEAFF.

V and J are TRBV5-4 and TRBJ2-1; TRBD2 matches at 15 bases. The germline gives CDR1 SGHNT, CDR2 YYREEE (reference sequence). The CDR3 loop spans 17 amino acids. V lost 6 bases, J lost 10 bases, and 14 bases stayed unmatched. Here the CDR3 DNA reads TGTGCCAGCAATCAGGGCTCGGGACTAGCGGGGGGAGGAGAGCAGTTCTTC. This translates into CASNQGSGLAGGGEQFF.

The chain combines TRBV19 with TRBJ2-1; 9 bases align to TRBD1. The V and J ends lost 7 bases and 3 bases, in that order; junction bases with no gene match: 7. This CDR3 comprises 15 residues. The germline V gene encodes CDR1 LNHDA and CDR2 SQIVND (reference sequence). The CDR3 DNA is TGTGCCAGTAAGCAACCGGGACAGGGCTACAATGAGCAGTTCTTC. Translating it yields CASKQPGQGYNEQFF. Full variable domain (missing parts from reference TRBV19 and TRBJ2-1): DGGITQSPKYLFRKEGQNVTLSCEQNLNHDAMYWYRQDPGQGLRLIYYSQIVNDFQKGDIAEGYSVSREKKESFPLTVTSAQKNPTAFYLCASKQPGQGYNEQFFGPGTRLTVL.

The V call is TRBV5-1, the J call TRBJ2-3, with 8 bases matching TRBD2. CDR1 is SGHRS, CDR2 YFSETQ, per germline. The CDR3 length is 15 residues. The trim removed 0 bases at V and 5 bases at J, leaving 5 bases unmatched. This CDR3 is CASSLEGSGVDTQYF. The CDR3 coding sequence is TGCGCCAGCAGCTTGGAAGGTAGCGGGGTAGATACGCAGTATTTT.

The chain has TRBV27 and TRBJ2-1, with 11 bases fitting TRBD2. The V gene's germline CDR1 is MNHEY and CDR2 SMNVEV (reference sequence). V was pared by 7 bases and J by 2 bases, with 4 bases of the junction left unmatched. CDR3 length: 15 residues. In DNA form, the CDR3 reads TGTGCCAGCAAAGTTAGCGGGGGGGCCTACAATGAGCAGTTCTTC. The encoded protein is CASKVSGGAYNEQFF.

This sequence joins TRBV27 and TRBJ2-7; 10 bases line up with TRBD2. The CDR3 totals 14 residues. Per germline, CDR1 MNHEY and CDR2 SMNVEV (reference sequence). V gave up 6 bases and J gave up 1 base; unmatched junction bases: 3. CDR3 protein: CASSLAGDSYEQYF. In DNA, the CDR3 is TGTGCCAGCAGCCTAGCGGGGGATTCCTACGAGCAGTACTTC.

The chain has TRBV6-6 and TRBJ2-1; D is possibly TRBD1 (6 bases). V was cut by 6 bases and J by 0 bases, with 15 bases left in between. The CDR3 loop spans 16 amino acids. The germline V gene encodes CDR1 MNHNY and CDR2 SVGAGI (reference sequence). CDR3 sequence (DNA): TGTGCCAGCAGCGGGCCCGGCAGGGGCTCCTACAATGAGCAGTTCTTC. Translating gives CASSGPGRGSYNEQFF.

The chain employs TRBV5-1 and TRBJ2-2; 7 positions agree with TRBD2. The CDR3 covers 17 residues. The ends lost 4 bases at V and 2 bases at J; junction bases unmatched: 11. Germline assignment: CDR1 SGHRS and CDR2 YFSETQ. As DNA, the CDR3 is TGCGCCAGCAGCCCCCGGGGAGGGGCCAGAAACACCGGGGAGCTGTTTTTT. It is translated as CASSPRGGARNTGELFF.

The chain carries TRBV5-8 and TRBJ1-6, with 9 positions matching TRBD1. The germline gives CDR1 SGHTS, CDR2 YDEGEE. V lost 0 bases to trimming and J lost 7 bases; unmatched junction nucleotides: 8. This CDR3 comprises 17 residues. The CDR3 sequence is CASSLGTGAPGNSPLHF. The CDR3 nucleotides read TGTGCCAGCAGCTTGGGGACAGGGGCCCCCGGGAATTCACCCCTCCACTTT.

The chain uses TRBV7-9 and TRBJ1-2; D is possibly TRBD1 (5 bases). V lost 5 bases, J lost 2 bases, and 9 bases lay in between. Germline CDR1 SEHNR, CDR2 FQNEAQ (reference sequence). CDR3 length: 13 residues. CDR3: CASSPRQNYGYTF. CDR3 nucleotide sequence: TGTGCCAGCAGCCCTAGACAGAACTATGGCTACACCTTC.

The sample holds a few counts of this clone. This sequence joins TRBV19 and TRBJ2-2; D unclear. Trimming left V 1 base short and J 2 bases short, with 11 bases between. This CDR3 region has 16 residues. Germline V gene data show CDR1 as LNHDA and CDR2 as SQIVND (reference sequence). The CDR3 spells CASSIGSRINTGELFF. For the CDR3, the DNA is TGTGCCAGTAGTATAGGGTCCAGGATTAACACCGGGGAGCTGTTTTTT.

The chain recombines TRBV19 with TRBJ1-4; D gene ambiguous. Per the germline V gene, CDR1 is LNHDA and CDR2 is SQIVND (reference sequence). V was shortened by 0 bases and J by 0 bases, with 8 bases between the two germline ends. The CDR3 is 16 amino acids. CDR3 sequence reads: CASSIDLLATNEKLFF. In nucleotides, the CDR3 is TGTGCCAGTAGTATAGATCTGCTAGCAACTAATGAAAAACTGTTTTTT.

The V and J genes are TRBV7-2 and TRBJ2-4; possible D gene TRBD1, 6 bases. Germline V gene sequence: CDR1 SGHTA, CDR2 FQGNSA. The V end was cut by 1 base, the J end by 9 bases, with 19 bases between. The CDR3 contains 16 residues. DNA of the CDR3: TGTGCCAGCAGCTTAGGGGGGCCGGGACCACAAGGCATTCAGTACTTC. The encoded protein is CASSLGGPGPQGIQYF.

The DNA of the CDR3 is TGTGCCATCAGAGGACAGCAAGAGACCCAGTACTTC. Translation: CAIRGQQETQYF. The chain joins TRBV10-3 to TRBJ2-5, with D possibly matching TRBD1 (6 bases). This CDR3 has 12 residues. Germline V gene sequence: CDR1 ENHRY, CDR2 SYGVKD. The V end lost 6 bases, the J end lost 2 bases, and 7 bases lay between the germline ends.

This clone has more than one count but fewer than ten. The chain couples TRBV7-2 to TRBJ2-7; possibly TRBD1 for D (6 bases). CDR3 size: 13 residues. Germline lookup yields CDR1 SGHTA and CDR2 FQGNSA. V shed 5 bases and J shed 6 bases, with 14 bases lying between them. The CDR3 DNA sequence: TGTGCCAGCAGCAACCGGGCCAGGGGCGAGCAGTACTTC. Residues: CASSNRARGEQYF.